The next 30 T cell receptor beta chains were all read from a single sample in a study of CD8 T cells in Susac syndrome. With random hexamers, roughly 0.45 to 1 ug RNA was reverse transcribed. TCRdb reanalysed the immunoSEQ multiplex PCR reads using MiXCR and keeps one entry per CDR3 protein. The sample shows tens of thousands of distinct CDR3 sequences, 90% to 95% of them seen only once. Sequenced sample: CD4+ T cells from PBMCs. The receptor set was obtained from a human donor with Susac syndrome.

This chain links TRBV4-2 with TRBJ2-3; perhaps TRBD1 as D (6 bases). The V gene's germline CDR1 is LGHNA and CDR2 YNFKEQ. The V end was cut by 0 bases, the J end by 2 bases, with 15 bases between. This CDR3 is built from 17 residues. CDR3 sequence: CASSQDRGRGPTDTQYF. CDR3 DNA sequence: TGTGCCAGCAGCCAAGATCGAGGCAGGGGTCCCACAGATACGCAGTATTTT.

This rearrangement joins TRBV29-1 to TRBJ1-1, with 7 nucleotides matching TRBD1. CDR1 and CDR2 (germline): SQVTM, ANQGSEA. Losses at the gene ends were 0 bases for V and 5 bases for J; bases not matched to a gene: 12. The CDR3 consists of 16 residues. The CDR3 region is CSVEDGAGGLGTEAFF. The CDR3 region has the DNA TGCAGCGTTGAAGATGGGGCAGGGGGTTTGGGTACTGAAGCTTTCTTT.

This clonotype was observed a few times. The chain links TRBV6-2 or TRBV6-3 to TRBJ1-1; unclear D gene. The V gene's germline CDR1 is MNHEY and CDR2 SVGEGT. CDR3 length: 11 residues. V was pared by 2 bases and J by 9 bases, with 7 bases between. This CDR3 reads CASSYDLKAFF. CDR3 in DNA: TGTGCCAGCAGTTACGATTTGAAAGCTTTCTTT.

V usage is TRBV28 and J usage is TRBJ1-1; TRBD1 matches 7 bases. J was trimmed by 6 bases and V by 8 bases; bases with no gene match: 12. Germline lookup yields CDR1 MDHEN and CDR2 SYDVKM. The CDR3 is 14 residues long. The CDR3 DNA reads TGTGCCAGCCGTGGGACAGCGCAACCAGCTGAAGCTTTCTTT. Encoded protein: CASRGTAQPAEAFF.

The chain has TRBV19 and TRBJ1-5; D is perhaps TRBD1 (5 bases). The CDR3 has 14 residues. With 7 bases removed from V and 3 bases from J, the gap between germline ends came to 13 bases. CDR1 and CDR2 from the germline V gene are LNHDA and SQIVND (reference sequence). CDR3 bases: TGTGCCAGTACGTGGCAGGGTAACAATCAGCCCCAGCATTTT. Amino acid sequence: CASTWQGNNQPQHF.

The chain is built from TRBV7-3 and TRBJ1-2; no firm D call. Looked up from germline, CDR1 is SGHTA and CDR2 is FQGTGA. The V and J ends lost 2 bases and 4 bases respectively, with 8 bases between them. CDR3 length: 13 amino acids. The DNA for the CDR3 is TGTGCCAGCAGCTTAGGACCTACCTATGGCTACACCTTC. Translating it yields CASSLGPTYGYTF.

V is TRBV30 and J is TRBJ2-7; D gene uncertain. The germline V gene has CDR1 GTSNPN and CDR2 SVGIG (reference sequence). V was trimmed by 2 bases and J by 2 bases, leaving 7 bases between them. CDR3 size: 12 residues. The CDR3 spells CAWSRPPYEQYF. The CDR3 DNA follows: TGTGCCTGGAGTCGACCACCCTACGAGCAGTACTTC.

The chain couples TRBV27 to TRBJ2-3; perhaps D is TRBD1 or TRBD2 (5 bases each). In germline, CDR1 is MNHEY, CDR2 SMNVEV (reference sequence). V was pared by 10 bases and J by 3 bases, with 14 bases between. The CDR3 is made up of 13 amino acids. This CDR3 reads CAIGTYLTDTQYF. The CDR3 DNA sequence: TGTGCCATAGGGACCTACCTTACAGATACGCAGTATTTT.

The V gene is TRBV6-6, the J gene TRBJ2-7; D is perhaps TRBD1 (5 bases). Trimming pared 3 bases from V and 3 bases from J, leaving 9 bases between. Germline V gene lookup returns CDR1 MNHNY and CDR2 SVGAGI (reference sequence). This CDR3 spans 13 amino acids. Here the CDR3 DNA reads TGTGCCAGCAGTTATAGCAGGGACTACGAGCAGTACTTC. Its protein product is CASSYSRDYEQYF.

V usage is TRBV28 and J usage is TRBJ1-2, with D possibly being TRBD1 (6 bases). The CDR3 has 13 residues. The V end was cut by 11 bases, the J end by 4 bases, with 17 bases between. Germline V gene data show CDR1 as MDHEN and CDR2 as SYDVKM. Here the CDR3 DNA reads TGTGCCTCCCGGACAGCGGGAAGCTATGGCTACACCTTC. Translation: CASRTAGSYGYTF.

J is TRBJ2-1 and V is TRBV19; D is perhaps TRBD1 or TRBD2 (5 bases each). V lost 4 bases to trimming and J lost 4 bases, with 11 bases between them. This CDR3 contains 14 residues. Germline V gene sequence: CDR1 LNHDA, CDR2 SQIVND (reference sequence). The CDR3 nucleotides are TGTGCCAGTAGTAGGGACGGTCGATACAATGAGCAGTTCTTC. Residues: CASSRDGRYNEQFF.

The rearrangement links TRBV19 to TRBJ2-4; TRBD1 is a possible D gene (5 bases). The CDR3 spans 14 residues. Per germline, CDR1 LNHDA and CDR2 SQIVND (reference sequence). V lost 1 base and J lost 6, with 10 bases in between. CDR3 DNA: TGTGCCAGTAGTATAGGACAGTTAGGAAACATTCAGTACTTC. This codes for CASSIGQLGNIQYF.

The chain recombines TRBV14 with TRBJ1-6, with D maybe TRBD1 (6 bases). The V gene's germline CDR1 is SGHDN and CDR2 FVKESK. V dropped 4 bases and J dropped 2 bases, with 15 bases sitting between them. This CDR3 has 17 residues. The CDR3 DNA reads as TGTGCCAGCAGCCCTCTCAGGGGTGGCACCTATAATTCACCCCTCCACTTT. As protein: CASSPLRGGTYNSPLHF.

V and J are TRBV7-2 and TRBJ1-5, with D possibly matching TRBD1 (5 bases). The CDR3 extends over 15 amino acids. Per germline, CDR1 SGHTA and CDR2 FQGNSA. V lost 6 bases to trimming and J lost 0 bases, with 12 bases between them. The CDR3 nucleotides are TGTGCCAGCAGTCGAGACAGATATAGCAATCAGCCCCAGCATTTT. Translated: CASSRDRYSNQPQHF.

V gene TRBV12-3 or TRBV12-4 combines with J gene TRBJ2-4; D may match TRBD1 or TRBD2 (6 bases each). The length of the CDR3 is 15 residues. Trimming took 3 bases from V and 0 from J, leaving 9 bases between them. CDR3 sequence: CASSLPGAAKNIQYF. The CDR3 DNA reads TGTGCCAGCAGTTTGCCGGGGGCAGCCAAAAACATTCAGTACTTC.

The chain links TRBV28 to TRBJ2-7; weak D call: TRBD1 (5 bases). CDR1 MDHEN and CDR2 SYDVKM come from the germline V gene. The CDR3 spans 15 residues. Trimming cost V 3 bases and J 3 bases, with 15 bases left between them. This CDR3 reads CASSFETGVSYEQYF. The CDR3 DNA reads TGTGCCAGCAGTTTTGAAACAGGAGTTAGCTACGAGCAGTACTTC.

The V gene is TRBV7-2, the J gene TRBJ2-3, with D perhaps TRBD1 or TRBD2 (5 bases each). The CDR3 contains 15 residues. The V gene's germline CDR1 is SGHTA and CDR2 FQGNSA. Trimming stripped 4 bases from V and 6 bases from J, with 17 bases between. The CDR3 bases are TGTGCCAGCAGCTGGGGGAATCCTCAGAGGGATACGCAGTATTTT. Its protein is CASSWGNPQRDTQYF. Based on the CDR3 plus reference TRBV7-2 and TRBJ2-3, the full variable domain is GAGVSQSPSNKVTEKGKDVELRCDPISGHTALYWYRQSLGQGLEFLIYFQGNSAPDKSGLPSDRFSAERTGGSVSTLTIQRTQQEDSAVYLCASSWGNPQRDTQYFGPGTRLTVL.

This chain links TRBV6-2 or TRBV6-3 with TRBJ1-6; 7 nucleotides align to TRBD1. CDR3 length equals 18 residues. CDR1 MNHEY and CDR2 SVGEGT come from the germline V gene. The V and J ends lost 0 bases and 7 bases, in that order; junction bases with no gene match: 12. The CDR3 loop reads CASSYSGNRGLLNSPLHF. CDR3 nucleotides: TGTGCCAGCAGTTACTCGGGGAACAGGGGCCTCCTCAATTCACCCCTCCACTTT.

This clonotype has more than one count but fewer than ten. The chain uses TRBV7-9 and TRBJ1-2; maybe TRBD1 (5 bases). Trimming took off 3 bases at V and 0 bases at J, with 8 bases between the two ends. The length of the CDR3 is 14 residues. CDR1 is SEHNR and CDR2 is FQNEAQ in the germline V gene (reference sequence). In DNA, the CDR3 is TGTGCCAGCAGCTTGGGACGGACTAACTATGGCTACACCTTC. This gives the protein CASSLGRTNYGYTF.

This clonotype was counted between two and nine times. This chain uses TRBV6-2 or TRBV6-3 with TRBJ2-1; D possibly corresponds to TRBD1 (5 bases). This CDR3 has 13 residues. Deletions cut 5 bases from V and 4 bases from J, with 9 bases between. CDR1 MNHEY and CDR2 SVGEGT come from the germline V gene. DNA for the CDR3: TGTGCCAGCAGTAAGACAGAGTACAATGAGCAGTTCTTC. It yields the protein CASSKTEYNEQFF.

The V call is TRBV4-1, the J call TRBJ2-7, with 8 bases fitting TRBD1. The CDR3 totals 16 residues. From germline, CDR1 is MGHRA and CDR2 YSYEKL. The junction had 8 bases not matched to a gene; V was cut back by 4 bases and J by 0 bases. The CDR3 spells CASSRPTGAGSYEQYF. In DNA form, the CDR3 reads TGCGCCAGCAGCCGCCCGACAGGGGCGGGCTCCTACGAGCAGTACTTC.

The chain recombines TRBV12-5 with TRBJ1-6; 7 positions match TRBD1. Germline CDR1 reads LGHNT; CDR2 reads FRNRAP. The CDR3 is 17 amino acids. J lost 7 bases, V lost 5 bases, and 14 bases had no gene match. CDR3 in amino acids: CASGPNTWDSGNSPLHF. CDR3 nucleotide sequence: TGTGCTAGTGGTCCGAACACGTGGGACAGTGGCAATTCACCCCTCCACTTT.

The chain links TRBV5-1 to TRBJ2-5, with D hard to call. This CDR3 has 13 amino acids. The V gene lost 2 bases and the J gene lost 4 bases, with 9 bases spanning the gap. The germline gives CDR1 SGHRS, CDR2 YFSETQ. CDR3 protein: CASSFGSRETQYF. CDR3 coding DNA: TGCGCCAGCAGCTTTGGGTCGCGAGAGACCCAGTACTTC.

V usage is TRBV7-3 and J usage is TRBJ1-6, with 9 bases matching TRBD1. CDR1 is SGHTA and CDR2 is FQGTGA in the germline V gene. V was pared by 1 base and J by 10 bases, with 5 bases of the junction left unmatched. The CDR3 extends over 15 amino acids. In DNA, the CDR3 is TGTGCCAGCAGCTTAAGTGGGACAGGGAGATCACCCCTCCACTTT. Translation gives CASSLSGTGRSPLHF.

V gene TRBV11-1 combines with J gene TRBJ1-1; D remains ambiguous. Trimming removed 9 bases at V and 11 bases at J, with 19 bases between. The CDR3 length is 12 residues. Germline assignment: CDR1 SGHAT and CDR2 FQDESV (reference sequence). CDR3: CASQSQTRTAFF. DNA of the CDR3: TGTGCCAGTCAGTCCCAGACGCGAACGGCTTTCTTT.

This chain links TRBV7-9 with TRBJ2-7; D gene unclear. V gave up 1 base and J gave up 3 bases, with 7 bases separating them. The CDR3 totals 13 residues. The germline V gene has CDR1 SEHNR and CDR2 FQNEAQ (reference sequence). The CDR3 nucleotides read TGTGCCAGCAGCTTAGGGATTTTCTACGAGCAGTACTTC. It yields the protein CASSLGIFYEQYF.

This rearrangement joins TRBV7-2 to TRBJ1-2; no definite D call. Germline V CDR1 and CDR2: SGHTA, FQGNSA. V was pared by 2 bases and J by 5 bases, with 9 bases between. The CDR3 totals 13 residues. CDR3 coding DNA: TGTGCCAGCAGCTTACCCGGCTTTTATGGCTACACCTTC. Translating gives CASSLPGFYGYTF.

The chain combines TRBV6-5 with TRBJ2-7; 7 bases are a match to TRBD1. V was pared by 4 bases and J by 12 bases, with 18 bases of the junction left unmatched. Germline V gene data show CDR1 as MNHEY and CDR2 as SVGAGI. The CDR3 is made up of 15 amino acids. The CDR3, as DNA: TGTGCCAGCAGTTCCCCCCGAAGACAGGGCGCTTTCGTGTACTTC. This translates into CASSSPRRQGAFVYF.

The genes are TRBV7-2 and TRBJ1-6; TRBD1 is a possible D gene (5 bases). The germline V and J ends were trimmed by 2 bases and 3 bases, with 5 bases remaining between them. The CDR3 is made up of 14 amino acids. Germline V gives CDR1 SGHTA, CDR2 FQGNSA. Here the CDR3 DNA reads TGTGCCAGCAGCTTAAGGGGCTATAATTCACCCCTCCACTTT. Amino acids: CASSLRGYNSPLHF.

As for this clonotype: At one end, the junction sequence differs from germline, possibly due to a read error. The genes are TRBV2 and TRBJ2-7; either TRBD1 or TRBD2 may fit D (5 bases each). The germline V gene has CDR1 SNHLY and CDR2 FYNNEI. The CDR3 is 11 amino acids. The CDR3 sequence is CASRARGPRHF. The CDR3 DNA reads as TGTGCCAGCAGGGCGAGGGGACCGCGGCACTTC.